This T cell receptor (beta chain) was captured in a study of cytomegalovirus exposure and HLA in healthy donors. Primers for the PCR totalled 60 Vbeta and 13 Jbeta. This table comes from immunoSEQ multiplex PCR, and its TCRdb copy is limited to in-frame clones, with some not included. The sample holds around 150,000 clones, around 88% seen once. Germline loops: CDR1 KGHSH, CDR2 LQKENI. This CDR3 spans 17 amino acids. V was clipped by 0 bases and J by 8 bases; unmatched bases: 12. The sample consisted of PBMCs. The sequence derives from a woman younger than 45 in good health and CMV-seronegative. The rearrangement uses TRBV18 and TRBJ2-1, with 8 bases lining up with TRBD1. The CDR3 region is CASSPPVSGGFLHEQFF. In DNA, the CDR3 is TGTGCCAGCTCACCACCGGTTTCAGGGGGCTTTCTCCATGAGCAGTTCTTC.